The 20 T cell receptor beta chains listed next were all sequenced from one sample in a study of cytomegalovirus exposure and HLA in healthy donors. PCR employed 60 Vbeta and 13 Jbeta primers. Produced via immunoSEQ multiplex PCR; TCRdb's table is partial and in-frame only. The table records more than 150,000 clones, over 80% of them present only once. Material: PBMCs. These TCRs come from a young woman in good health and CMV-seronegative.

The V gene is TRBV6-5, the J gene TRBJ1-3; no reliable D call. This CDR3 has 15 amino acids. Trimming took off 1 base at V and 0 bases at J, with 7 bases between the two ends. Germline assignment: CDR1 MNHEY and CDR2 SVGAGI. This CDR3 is CASSYFADSGNTIYF. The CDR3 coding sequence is TGTGCCAGCAGTTACTTTGCAGACTCTGGAAACACCATATATTTT.

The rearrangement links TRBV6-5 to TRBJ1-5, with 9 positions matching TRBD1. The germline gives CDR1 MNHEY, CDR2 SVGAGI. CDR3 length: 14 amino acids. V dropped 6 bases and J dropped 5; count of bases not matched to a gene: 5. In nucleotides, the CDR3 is TGTGCCAGCAGACTAACAGGGGGCGATCAGCCCCAGCATTTT. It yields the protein CASRLTGGDQPQHF.

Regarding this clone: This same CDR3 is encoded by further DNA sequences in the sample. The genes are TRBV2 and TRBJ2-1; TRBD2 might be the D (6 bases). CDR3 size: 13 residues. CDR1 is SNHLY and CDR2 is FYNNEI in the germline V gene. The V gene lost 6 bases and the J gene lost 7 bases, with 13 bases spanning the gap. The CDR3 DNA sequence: TGTGCCAGCAGCAAGGACCGGGGGAATGAGCAGTTCTTC. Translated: CASSKDRGNEQFF. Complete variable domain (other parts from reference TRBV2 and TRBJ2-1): EPEVTQTPSHQVTQMGQEVILRCVPISNHLYFYWYRQILGQKVEFLVSFYNNEISEKSEIFDDQFSVERPDGSNFTLKIRSTKLEDSAMYFCASSKDRGNEQFFGPGTRLTVL.

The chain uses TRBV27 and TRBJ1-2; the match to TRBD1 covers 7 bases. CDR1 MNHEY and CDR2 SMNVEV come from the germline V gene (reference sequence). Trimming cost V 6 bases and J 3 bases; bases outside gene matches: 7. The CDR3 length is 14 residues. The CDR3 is CASSLLGGDYGYTF. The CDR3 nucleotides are TGTGCCAGCAGCCTACTAGGGGGCGACTATGGCTACACCTTC.

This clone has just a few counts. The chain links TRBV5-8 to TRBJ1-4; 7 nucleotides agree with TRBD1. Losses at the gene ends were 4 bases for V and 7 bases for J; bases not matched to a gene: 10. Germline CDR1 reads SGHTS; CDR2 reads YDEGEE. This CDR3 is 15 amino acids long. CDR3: CASSIGRKGAEKLFF. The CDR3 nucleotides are TGTGCCAGCAGCATTGGCAGGAAGGGGGCTGAAAAACTGTTTTTT.

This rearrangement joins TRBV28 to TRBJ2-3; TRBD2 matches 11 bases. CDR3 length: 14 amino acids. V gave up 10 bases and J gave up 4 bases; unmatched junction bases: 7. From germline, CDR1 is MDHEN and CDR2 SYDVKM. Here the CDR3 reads CATSTSGVADTQYF. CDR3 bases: TGTGCCACCTCGACTAGCGGGGTTGCAGATACGCAGTATTTT. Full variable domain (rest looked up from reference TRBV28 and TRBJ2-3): DVKVTQSSRYLVKRTGEKVFLECVQDMDHENMFWYRQDPGLGLRLIYFSYDVKMKEKGDIPEGYSVSREKKERFSLILESASTNQTSMYLCATSTSGVADTQYFGPGTRLTVL.

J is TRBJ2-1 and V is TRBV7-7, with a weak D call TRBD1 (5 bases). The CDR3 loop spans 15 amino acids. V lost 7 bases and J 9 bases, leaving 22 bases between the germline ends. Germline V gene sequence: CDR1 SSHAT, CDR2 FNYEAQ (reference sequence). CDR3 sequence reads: CASTLLPVQGSEQFF. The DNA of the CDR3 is TGTGCCAGCACGCTTCTCCCCGTGCAGGGCAGTGAGCAGTTCTTC.

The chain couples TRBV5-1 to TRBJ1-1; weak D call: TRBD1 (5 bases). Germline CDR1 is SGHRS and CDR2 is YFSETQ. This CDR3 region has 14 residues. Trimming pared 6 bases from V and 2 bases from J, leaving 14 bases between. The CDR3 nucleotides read TGCGCCAGCACCCCCAAGGGGACTAACACTGAAGCTTTCTTT. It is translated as CASTPKGTNTEAFF.

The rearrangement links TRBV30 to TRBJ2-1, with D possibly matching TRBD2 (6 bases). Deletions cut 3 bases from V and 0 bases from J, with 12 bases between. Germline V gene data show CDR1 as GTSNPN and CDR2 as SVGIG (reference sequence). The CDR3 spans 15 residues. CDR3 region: CAWSLGTRSYNEQFF. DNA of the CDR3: TGTGCCTGGAGCTTGGGGACTCGCTCCTACAATGAGCAGTTCTTC.

The chain's CDR3 is CASSLGLAGGDNEQFF. CDR3 nucleotide sequence: TGTGCCAGCAGCCTGGGACTAGCGGGGGGAGACAATGAGCAGTTCTTC. V usage is TRBV7-8 and J usage is TRBJ2-1, with TRBD2 matching 15 bases. The CDR3 loop spans 16 amino acids. V dropped 5 bases and J dropped 5; count of bases not matched to a gene: 4. The germline CDR1 and CDR2 sequences are SGHVS and FQNEAQ.

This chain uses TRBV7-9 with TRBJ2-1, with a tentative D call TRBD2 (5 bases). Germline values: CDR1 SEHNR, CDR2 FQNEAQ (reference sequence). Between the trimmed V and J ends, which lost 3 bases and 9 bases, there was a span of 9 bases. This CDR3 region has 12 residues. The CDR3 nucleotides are TGTGCCAGCAGCTTCATAGGGAGTGAGCAGTTCTTC. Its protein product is CASSFIGSEQFF.

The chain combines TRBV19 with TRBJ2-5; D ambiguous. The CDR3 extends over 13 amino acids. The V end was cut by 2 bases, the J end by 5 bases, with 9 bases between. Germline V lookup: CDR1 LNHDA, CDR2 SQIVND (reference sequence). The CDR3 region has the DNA TGTGCCAGTAGTATACGGCTGCGGGAGACCCAGTACTTC. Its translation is CASSIRLRETQYF.

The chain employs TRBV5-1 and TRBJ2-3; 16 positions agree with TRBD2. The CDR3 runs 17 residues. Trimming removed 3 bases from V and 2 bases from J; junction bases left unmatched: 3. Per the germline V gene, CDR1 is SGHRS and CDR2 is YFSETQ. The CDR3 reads CASSSGTSGGATDTQYF. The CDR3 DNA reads TGCGCCAGCAGCTCCGGGACTAGCGGGGGGGCCACAGATACGCAGTATTTT.

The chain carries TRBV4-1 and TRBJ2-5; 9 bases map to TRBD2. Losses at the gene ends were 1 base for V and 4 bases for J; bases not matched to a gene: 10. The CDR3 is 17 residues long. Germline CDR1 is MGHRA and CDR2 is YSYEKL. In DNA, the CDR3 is TGCGCCAGCAGCCAAGGACGGCTAGCGGGGTTTGCAGAGACCCAGTACTTC. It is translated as CASSQGRLAGFAETQYF.

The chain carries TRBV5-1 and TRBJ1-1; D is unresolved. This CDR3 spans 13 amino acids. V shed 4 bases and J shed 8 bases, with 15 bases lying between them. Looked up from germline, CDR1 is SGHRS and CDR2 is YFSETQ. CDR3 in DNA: TGCGCCAGCAGCCCCGGTGAGGGCCTCGAAGCTTTCTTT. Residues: CASSPGEGLEAFF.

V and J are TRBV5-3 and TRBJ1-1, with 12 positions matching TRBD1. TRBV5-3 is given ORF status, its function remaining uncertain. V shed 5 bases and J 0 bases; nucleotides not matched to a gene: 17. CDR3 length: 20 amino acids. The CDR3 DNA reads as TGTGCCAGAAGTTTGAACGTCCGGGACAGGGGGCTGGGGATGAACACTGAAGCTTTCTTT. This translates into CARSLNVRDRGLGMNTEAFF.

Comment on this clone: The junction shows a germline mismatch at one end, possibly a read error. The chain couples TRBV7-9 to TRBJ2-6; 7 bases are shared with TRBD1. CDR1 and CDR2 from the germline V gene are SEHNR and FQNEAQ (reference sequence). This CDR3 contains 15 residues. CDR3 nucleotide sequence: TGTGCCAGCAGAGAAGGGGGCTCTGGGGCCAACGGCCTGACTTTC. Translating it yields CASREGGSGANGLTF.

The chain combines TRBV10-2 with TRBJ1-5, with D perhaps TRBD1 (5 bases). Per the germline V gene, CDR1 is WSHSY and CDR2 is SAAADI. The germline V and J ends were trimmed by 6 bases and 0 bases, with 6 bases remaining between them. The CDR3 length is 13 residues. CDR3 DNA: TGCGCCAGCAGACAGGCTAGCAATCAGCCCCAGCATTTT. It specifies CASRQASNQPQHF.

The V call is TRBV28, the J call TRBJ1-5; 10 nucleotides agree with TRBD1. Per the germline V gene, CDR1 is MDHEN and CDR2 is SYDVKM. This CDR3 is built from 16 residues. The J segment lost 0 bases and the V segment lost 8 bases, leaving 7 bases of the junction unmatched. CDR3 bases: TGTGCCAGCTGGACAGGGGGGCTTTATAGCAATCAGCCCCAGCATTTT. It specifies CASWTGGLYSNQPQHF.

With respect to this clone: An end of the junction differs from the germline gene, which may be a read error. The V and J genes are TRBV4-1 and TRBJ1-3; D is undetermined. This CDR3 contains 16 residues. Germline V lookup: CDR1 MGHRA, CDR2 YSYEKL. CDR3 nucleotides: TGCGCCAGCAGTCAAGTGGGAGGACGGTTTAAGGACACCATATATTTT. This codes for CASSQVGGRFKDTIYF.